This T cell receptor (beta chain) was captured in a study of cytotoxic CD8 clonotypes in ibrutinib-treated CLL. Study information: Responses comprised around 24 partial and 2 complete; at median about 68 months, around 15 remained remitted and roughly 12 progressed.

Germline values: CDR1 SGHKS, CDR2 YYEKEE (reference sequence). This CDR3 region has 14 residues. V shed 2 bases and J shed 10 bases, with 18 bases lying between them. Sequencing was performed with immunoSEQ multiplex PCR; in TCRdb, only in-frame clones are kept and a portion is missing. This repertoire shows 150,000 or so clones, more than 75% found once; its top ten account for roughly 2%. V is TRBV5-5 and J is TRBJ2-5; D may be TRBD1 or TRBD2 (5 bases each). The receptor's source is a human donor with chronic lymphocytic leukemia. Specimen: PBMCs, collected after 12 months of ibrutinib treatment. The CDR3: CASSLDPGGSIQYF. CDR3 sequence (DNA): TGTGCCAGCAGCTTAGACCCTGGGGGAAGTATCCAGTACTTC.